This TCR beta chain was captured in a study of blood T cell repertoires in COVID-19. Turning to the study itself: Sites across the United States, Italy and Spain contributed samples from acute and convalescent COVID-19.

TCRdb's table, derived via immunoSEQ multiplex PCR, lists solely in-frame clones and lacks some. This repertoire shows 300,000 to 400,000 clones, almost 85% found once; its top ten account for around 7.8%. With 4 bases removed from V and 5 bases from J, the gap between germline ends came to 14 bases. The CDR3 sequence is 15 residues long. Germline V CDR1 and CDR2: SNHLY, FYNNEI. The chain carries TRBV2 and TRBJ1-4, with D possibly matching TRBD1 (5 bases). The specimen was peripheral blood. The clonotype originates from a human donor in a cohort sampled during active COVID-19. CDR3 DNA sequence: TGTGCCAGCAGTGCCCCGGGACTAGAAAATGAAAAACTGTTTTTT. This sequence encodes CASSAPGLENEKLFF.